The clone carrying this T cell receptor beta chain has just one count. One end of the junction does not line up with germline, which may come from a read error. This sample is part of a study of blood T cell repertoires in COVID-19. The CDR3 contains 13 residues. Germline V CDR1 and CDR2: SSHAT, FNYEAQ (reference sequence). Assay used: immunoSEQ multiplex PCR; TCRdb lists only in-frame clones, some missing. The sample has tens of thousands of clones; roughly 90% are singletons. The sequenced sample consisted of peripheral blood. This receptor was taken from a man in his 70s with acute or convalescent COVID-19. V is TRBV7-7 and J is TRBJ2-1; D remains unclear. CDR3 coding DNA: TGTGCTAGCAGTCGCACTCTCTACAATGAGCAGTTCTTC. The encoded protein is CASSRTLYNEQFF.